These 25 T cell receptor beta chains were all obtained from the same sample, sequenced in a study of cytomegalovirus exposure and HLA in healthy donors. Researchers ran the PCR with 60 Vbeta and 13 Jbeta primers. Clones were read by immunoSEQ multiplex PCR, and TCRdb kept only the in-frame ones, dropping some. This sample has more than 80,000 clones; around 71% occur once, and the top ten carry about 0.8%. Sequencing was carried out using PBMCs. These TCRs come from a boy aged 5-17 years in good health and CMV-seronegative.

V usage is TRBV7-9 and J usage is TRBJ2-3; no clear D. Germline V lookup: CDR1 SEHNR, CDR2 FQNEAQ (reference sequence). The length of the CDR3 is 13 residues. V dropped 8 bases and J dropped 6 bases, with 15 bases sitting between them. Here the CDR3 DNA reads TGTGCCAGCGGGCAGATGATTGAGGATACGCAGTATTTT. This gives the protein CASGQMIEDTQYF. Looking up the rest from reference TRBV7-9 and TRBJ2-3 gives the full variable domain: DTGVSQNPRHKITKRGQNVTFRCDPISEHNRLYWYRQTLGQGPEFLTYFQNEAQLEKSRLLSDRFSAERPKGSFSTLEIQRTEQGDSAMYLCASGQMIEDTQYFGPGTRLTVL.

This clone was picked up one time. The CDR3 region has the DNA TGTGCCAGCAGCTTAGTCGGGGGGTCGAACACCGGGGAGCTGTTTTTT. Its protein product is CASSLVGGSNTGELFF. This chain uses TRBV7-9 with TRBJ2-2; TRBD2 aligns across 7 bases. This CDR3 has 16 amino acids. V shed 1 base, J shed 0 bases, and the junction held 2 bases outside the gene matches. Germline V gene sequence: CDR1 SEHNR, CDR2 FQNEAQ (reference sequence).

The chain employs TRBV14 and TRBJ2-7, with a weak D call TRBD1 (5 bases). V lost 2 bases and J lost 6, with 11 bases in between. The CDR3 runs 13 residues. Germline CDR1 SGHDN, CDR2 FVKESK. For the CDR3, the DNA is TGTGCCAGCAGCCAAAAAATGGGGCTCGAGCAGTACTTC. This encodes CASSQKMGLEQYF.

This clone showed up just a few times. The chain recombines TRBV2 with TRBJ1-1, with 9 bases identical to TRBD1. Losses at the gene ends were 7 bases for V and 6 bases for J; bases not matched to a gene: 9. The CDR3 spans 14 residues. The germline V gene encodes CDR1 SNHLY and CDR2 FYNNEI. CDR3 residues: CASTEGQGGPEAFF. The CDR3 DNA is TGTGCCAGCACGGAGGGACAGGGAGGCCCTGAAGCTTTCTTT.

V and J are TRBV14 and TRBJ2-7, with TRBD1 identical over 10 bases. This CDR3 comprises 14 residues. Per germline, CDR1 SGHDN and CDR2 FVKESK. Trimming cost V 0 bases and J 6 bases; bases outside gene matches: 2. Here the CDR3 reads CASSQDWDRGEQYF. CDR3 coding DNA: TGTGCCAGCAGCCAAGATTGGGACAGGGGCGAGCAGTACTTC.

The V call is TRBV2, the J call TRBJ2-4; D unresolved. The CDR3 runs 14 residues. Germline CDR1 SNHLY, CDR2 FYNNEI. With 3 bases removed from V and 3 bases from J, the gap between germline ends came to 9 bases. Written as DNA, the CDR3 is TGTGCCAGCAGTGAGCAGGCTTACAAAAACATTCAGTACTTC. Its protein is CASSEQAYKNIQYF.

The rearrangement uses TRBV11-3 and TRBJ2-7; TRBD2 aligns across 7 bases. The CDR3 runs to 14 residues. V trimming: 5 bases; J trimming: 4 bases; junction bases outside the gene matches: 8. Germline V gene data show CDR1 as SGHNT and CDR2 as YENEEA. CDR3 DNA sequence: TGTGCCAGCAGCATTTTGGGACTAAAATACGAGCAGTACTTC. This sequence encodes CASSILGLKYEQYF.

The chain uses TRBV6-5 and TRBJ1-1; D is unclear. Trimming stripped 6 bases from V and 3 bases from J, with 8 bases between. The CDR3 length is 12 residues. Per germline, CDR1 MNHEY and CDR2 SVGAGI. The CDR3 coding sequence is TGTGCCAGCAGGGAGAGGGACACTGAAGCTTTCTTT. Translating it yields CASRERDTEAFF.

This chain joins TRBV6-5 and TRBJ1-6, with 10 positions matching TRBD1. Germline lookup yields CDR1 MNHEY and CDR2 SVGAGI. The CDR3 is made up of 13 amino acids. V lost 6 bases, J lost 13 bases, and 6 bases stayed unmatched. CDR3 DNA sequence: TGTGCCAGCAGACCGGGACAGGGGTTCCCCCTCCACTTT. It specifies CASRPGQGFPLHF.

The V and J genes are TRBV5-4 and TRBJ2-7, with TRBD1 matching over 9 bases. Germline V lookup: CDR1 SGHNT, CDR2 YYREEE (reference sequence). This CDR3 is 17 amino acids long. V lost 3 bases to trimming and J lost 3 bases; unmatched junction nucleotides: 13. CDR3 sequence: CASSYSLGGQGLYEQYF. Here the CDR3 DNA reads TGTGCCAGCAGCTACTCTTTAGGGGGACAGGGCCTCTACGAGCAGTACTTC.

The V and J genes are TRBV6-6 and TRBJ2-1, with 7 nucleotides matching TRBD2. The V gene's germline CDR1 is MNHNY and CDR2 SVGAGI (reference sequence). The CDR3 is 13 amino acids. V lost 7 bases to trimming and J lost 5 bases; unmatched junction nucleotides: 5. CDR3 in DNA: TGTGCCAGCATTCGGGAGGACAACAATGAGCAGTTCTTC. This codes for CASIREDNNEQFF.

The chain carries TRBV28 and TRBJ1-5, with TRBD1 matching over 9 bases. With V trimmed by 5 bases and J by 5 bases, 10 bases remained unmatched. Germline-derived CDR1 and CDR2 are MDHEN and SYDVKM. The CDR3 is 16 residues long. The CDR3 here is CASSPPSRTGDQPQHF. In DNA form, the CDR3 reads TGTGCCAGCAGTCCCCCCTCAAGGACAGGGGATCAGCCCCAGCATTTT.

This clone was found once. The gene calls are TRBV30 and TRBJ1-1, with 9 bases matching TRBD1. CDR1 GTSNPN and CDR2 SVGIG come from the germline V gene (reference sequence). The CDR3 loop spans 13 amino acids. The junction had 2 bases not matched to a gene; V was cut back by 1 base and J by 5 bases. CDR3 amino acids: CAWSATGGTEAFF. For the CDR3, the DNA is TGTGCCTGGAGTGCGACAGGGGGGACTGAAGCTTTCTTT.

V and J are TRBV11-3 and TRBJ2-7; D is possibly TRBD1 (5 bases). Germline V gene lookup returns CDR1 SGHNT and CDR2 YENEEA. The CDR3 contains 12 residues. Trimming stripped 2 bases from V and 3 bases from J, with 5 bases between. The CDR3 reads CASSLRGYEQYF. For the CDR3, the DNA is TGTGCCAGCAGCTTAAGGGGCTACGAGCAGTACTTC.

V usage is TRBV7-9 and J usage is TRBJ1-1; D is undetermined. This CDR3 region has 14 residues. Germline V gene lookup returns CDR1 SEHNR and CDR2 FQNEAQ (reference sequence). The germline V and J ends were trimmed by 0 bases and 4 bases, with 9 bases remaining between them. CDR3 bases: TGTGCCAGCAGCTTAGCGGTGGAGGGCACTGAAGCTTTCTTT. Residues: CASSLAVEGTEAFF.

The table lists this clone with a few counts. In nucleotides, the CDR3 is TGTGCCAGCAGTGTTTTCCCGAGCGGGGACCGCACAGATACGCAGTATTTT. It encodes CASSVFPSGDRTDTQYF. This chain uses TRBV6-4 with TRBJ2-3; TRBD2 matches 7 bases. In germline, CDR1 is MRHNA, CDR2 SNTAGT. This CDR3 region has 17 residues. After removal of 4 bases from V and 1 base from J, the junction contained 11 bases not matched to a gene.

This clone has a handful of counts. V usage is TRBV2 and J usage is TRBJ1-5; 7 bases map to TRBD1. Germline V gene sequence: CDR1 SNHLY, CDR2 FYNNEI. V lost 5 bases and J lost 5; bases outside the gene matches: 6. The CDR3 length is 14 residues. The CDR3 region has the DNA TGTGCCAGCAGTCCACAGGGGACTGATCAGCCCCAGCATTTT. Protein: CASSPQGTDQPQHF.

The rearrangement joins TRBV15 to TRBJ2-1; TRBD1 aligns across 9 bases. Germline CDR1 and CDR2: LNHNV and YYDKDF (reference sequence). J was trimmed by 7 bases and V by 0 bases; bases with no gene match: 4. The CDR3 spans 15 residues. The CDR3 here is CATSRDLGTGNEQFF. CDR3 DNA: TGTGCCACCAGCAGAGATCTAGGGACAGGGAATGAGCAGTTCTTC.

The chain carries TRBV11-2 and TRBJ2-1, with D perhaps matching TRBD2 (6 bases). Germline-derived CDR1 and CDR2 are SGHAT and FQNNGV. The germline V and J ends were trimmed by 4 bases and 1 base, with 14 bases remaining between them. The CDR3 spans 16 residues. As DNA, the CDR3 is TGTGCCAGCAGCTCGGTAGCGGCGCTTTCCTACAATGAGCAGTTCTTC. It specifies CASSSVAALSYNEQFF.

The V and J genes are TRBV7-2 and TRBJ1-2, with 7 bases aligning to TRBD1. The germline CDR1 and CDR2 sequences are SGHTA and FQGNSA. This CDR3 region has 17 residues. After removal of 1 base from V and 5 bases from J, the junction contained 13 bases not matched to a gene. CDR3 sequence (DNA): TGTGCCAGCAGCTTAGTTTCGGGGATAGGGGGCTTATATGGCTACACCTTC. It codes for CASSLVSGIGGLYGYTF.

This clone has a handful of counts. The chain links TRBV6-5 to TRBJ1-4; tentatively, D is TRBD1 (5 bases). The CDR3 length is 15 residues. In germline, CDR1 is MNHEY, CDR2 SVGAGI. V was clipped by 0 bases and J by 5 bases, with 10 bases between them. The CDR3 here is CASSYSGTRNEKLFF. The CDR3 DNA reads TGTGCCAGCAGTTACTCCGGGACTAGGAATGAAAAACTGTTTTTT.

The chain couples TRBV4-3 to TRBJ1-6; TRBD1 matches 10 bases. The CDR3 has 17 amino acids. Trimming removed 2 bases from V and 7 bases from J; junction bases left unmatched: 8. Per the germline V gene, CDR1 is LGHNA and CDR2 is YSLEER. The CDR3 DNA reads as TGCGCCAGCAGCCAAAAATCCTCGGGACAGGGGAATTCACCCCTCCACTTT. Translating gives CASSQKSSGQGNSPLHF.

This clone appeared a few times. V is TRBV5-4 and J is TRBJ2-5; the match to TRBD2 covers 7 bases. This CDR3 is built from 15 residues. The germline V gene has CDR1 SGHNT and CDR2 YYREEE (reference sequence). V shed 0 bases, J shed 7 bases, and the junction held 9 bases outside the gene matches. CDR3 sequence: CASSLDAAGSGTQYF. The CDR3 DNA reads TGTGCCAGCAGCTTGGACGCAGCGGGGAGTGGGACCCAGTACTTC.

The rearrangement joins TRBV5-3 to TRBJ2-1, with D unresolved. TRBV5-3 is assigned to the ORF class and has an uncertain function. The CDR3 contains 14 residues. V lost 2 bases and J 7 bases, leaving 13 bases between the germline ends. For the CDR3, the DNA is TGTGCCAGAAGCTTAACGTTAGTTGATAATGAGCAGTTCTTC. The encoded protein is CARSLTLVDNEQFF.

This chain links TRBV7-6 with TRBJ1-1; D not resolved. V lost 1 base and J 3 bases, leaving 9 bases between the germline ends. This CDR3 region has 14 residues. CDR1 is SGHVS and CDR2 is FNYEAQ in the germline V gene. The CDR3 protein is CASSLDLSYTEAFF. The CDR3 nucleotides are TGTGCCAGCAGCTTAGACTTAAGCTACACTGAAGCTTTCTTT.